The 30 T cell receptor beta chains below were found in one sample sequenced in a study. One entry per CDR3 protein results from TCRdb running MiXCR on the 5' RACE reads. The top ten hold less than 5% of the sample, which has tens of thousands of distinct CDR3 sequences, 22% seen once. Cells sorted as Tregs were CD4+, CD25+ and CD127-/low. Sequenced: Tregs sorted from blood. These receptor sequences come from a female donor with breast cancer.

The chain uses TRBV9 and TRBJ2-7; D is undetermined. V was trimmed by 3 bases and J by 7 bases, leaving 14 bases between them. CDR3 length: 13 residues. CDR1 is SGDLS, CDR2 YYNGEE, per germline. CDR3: CASSGSGPLEQYF. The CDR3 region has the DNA TGTGCCAGCAGCGGATCCGGGCCTCTAGAGCAGTACTTC.

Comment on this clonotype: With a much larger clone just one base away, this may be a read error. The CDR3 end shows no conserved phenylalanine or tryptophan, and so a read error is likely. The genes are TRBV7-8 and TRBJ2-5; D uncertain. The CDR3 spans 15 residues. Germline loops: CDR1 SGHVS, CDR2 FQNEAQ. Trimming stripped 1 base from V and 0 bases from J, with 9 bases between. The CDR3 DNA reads TGTGCCAGCAGCTTAGGGCAGAAGTACCAAGAGACCCAGTACTCC. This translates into CASSLGQKYQETQYS.

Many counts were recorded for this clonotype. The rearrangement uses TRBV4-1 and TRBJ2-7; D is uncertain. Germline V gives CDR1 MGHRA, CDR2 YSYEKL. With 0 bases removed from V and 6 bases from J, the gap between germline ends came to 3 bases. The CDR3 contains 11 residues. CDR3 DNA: TGCGCCAGCAGCCAAGATGGCGAGCAGTACTTC. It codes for CASSQDGEQYF.

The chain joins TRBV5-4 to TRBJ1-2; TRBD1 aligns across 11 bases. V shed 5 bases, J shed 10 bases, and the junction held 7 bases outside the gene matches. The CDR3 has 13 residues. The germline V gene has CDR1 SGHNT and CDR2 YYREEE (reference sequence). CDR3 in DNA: TGTGCCAGCAGTTCTCCTGGACAGGGGGCCTACACCTTC. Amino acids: CASSSPGQGAYTF.

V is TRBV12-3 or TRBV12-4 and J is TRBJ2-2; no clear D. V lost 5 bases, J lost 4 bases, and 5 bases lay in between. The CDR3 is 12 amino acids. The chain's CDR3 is CASSHPTGELFF. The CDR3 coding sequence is TGTGCCAGCAGTCACCCCACCGGGGAGCTGTTTTTT.

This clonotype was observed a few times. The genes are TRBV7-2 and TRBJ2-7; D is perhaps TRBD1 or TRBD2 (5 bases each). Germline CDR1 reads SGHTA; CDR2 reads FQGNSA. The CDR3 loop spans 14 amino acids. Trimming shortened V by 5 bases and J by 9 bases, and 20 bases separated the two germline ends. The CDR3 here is CASSPGVGPLGQYF. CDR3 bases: TGTGCCAGCAGCCCCGGGGTGGGACCCTTAGGGCAGTACTTC.

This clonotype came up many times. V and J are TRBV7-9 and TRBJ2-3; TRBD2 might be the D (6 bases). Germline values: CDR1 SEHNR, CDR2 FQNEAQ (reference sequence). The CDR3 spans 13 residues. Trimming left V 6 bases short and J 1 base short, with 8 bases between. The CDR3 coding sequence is TGTGCCAGCAGGGACTACCGCACAGATACGCAGTATTTT. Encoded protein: CASRDYRTDTQYF.

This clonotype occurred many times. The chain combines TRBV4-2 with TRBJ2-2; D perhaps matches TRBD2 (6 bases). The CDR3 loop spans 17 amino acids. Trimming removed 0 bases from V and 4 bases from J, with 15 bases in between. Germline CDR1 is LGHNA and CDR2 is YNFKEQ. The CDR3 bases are TGTGCCAGCAGCCAAGAGGCGGGGCGCGACGTCACCGGGGAGCTGTTTTTT. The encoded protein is CASSQEAGRDVTGELFF.

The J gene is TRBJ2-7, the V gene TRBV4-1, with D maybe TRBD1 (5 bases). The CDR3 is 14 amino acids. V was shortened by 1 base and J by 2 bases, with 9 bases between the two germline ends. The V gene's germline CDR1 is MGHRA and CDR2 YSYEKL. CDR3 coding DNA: TGCGCCAGCAGCCAAGGACGACAGACCTACGAGCAGTACTTC. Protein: CASSQGRQTYEQYF.

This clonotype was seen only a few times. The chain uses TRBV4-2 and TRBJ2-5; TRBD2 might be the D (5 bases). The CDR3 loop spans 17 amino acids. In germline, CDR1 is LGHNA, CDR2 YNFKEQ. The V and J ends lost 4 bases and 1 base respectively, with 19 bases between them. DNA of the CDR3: TGTGCCAGCAGCCCCCGGACCGCCGTTGCGGGCCAAGAGACCCAGTACTTC. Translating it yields CASSPRTAVAGQETQYF.

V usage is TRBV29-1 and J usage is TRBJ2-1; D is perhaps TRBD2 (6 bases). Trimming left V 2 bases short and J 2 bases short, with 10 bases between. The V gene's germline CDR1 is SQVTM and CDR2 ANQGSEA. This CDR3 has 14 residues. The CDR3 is CSVERDSAYNEQFF. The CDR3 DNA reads TGCAGCGTTGAACGGGACTCCGCCTACAATGAGCAGTTCTTC.

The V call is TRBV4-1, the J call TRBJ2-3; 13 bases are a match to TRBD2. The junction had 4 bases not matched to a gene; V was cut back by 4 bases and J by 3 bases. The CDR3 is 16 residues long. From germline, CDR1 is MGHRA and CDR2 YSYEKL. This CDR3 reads CASSPLAGGPTDTQYF. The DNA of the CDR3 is TGCGCCAGCAGCCCACTAGCGGGAGGGCCTACAGATACGCAGTATTTT.

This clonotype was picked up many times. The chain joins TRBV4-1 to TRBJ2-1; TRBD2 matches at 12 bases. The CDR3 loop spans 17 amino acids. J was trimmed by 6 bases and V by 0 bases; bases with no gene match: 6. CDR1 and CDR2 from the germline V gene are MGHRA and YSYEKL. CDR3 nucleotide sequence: TGCGCCAGCAGCCAAGAGACTAGCGGGAGATTGGGCAATGAGCAGTTCTTC. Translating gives CASSQETSGRLGNEQFF.

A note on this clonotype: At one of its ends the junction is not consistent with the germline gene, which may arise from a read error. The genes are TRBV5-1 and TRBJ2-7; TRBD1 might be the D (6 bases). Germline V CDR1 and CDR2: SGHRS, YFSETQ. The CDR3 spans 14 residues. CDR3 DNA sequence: TGCACCAGCAGCTTGGGACACCTCTCCTACGAGCAGTACTTC. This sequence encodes CTSSLGHLSYEQYF.

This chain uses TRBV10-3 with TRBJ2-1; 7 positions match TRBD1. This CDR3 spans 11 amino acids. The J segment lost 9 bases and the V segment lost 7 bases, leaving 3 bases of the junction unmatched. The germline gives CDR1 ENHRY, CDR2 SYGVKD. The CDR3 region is CAITRQGEQFF. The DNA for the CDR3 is TGTGCCATCACGCGACAGGGTGAGCAGTTCTTC.

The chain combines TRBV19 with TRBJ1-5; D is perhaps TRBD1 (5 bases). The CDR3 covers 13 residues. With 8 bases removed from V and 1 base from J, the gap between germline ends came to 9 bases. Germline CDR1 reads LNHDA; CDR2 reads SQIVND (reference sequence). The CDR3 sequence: CASRRQSNQPQHF. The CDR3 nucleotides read TGTGCCAGTCGCCGACAGAGCAATCAGCCCCAGCATTTT.

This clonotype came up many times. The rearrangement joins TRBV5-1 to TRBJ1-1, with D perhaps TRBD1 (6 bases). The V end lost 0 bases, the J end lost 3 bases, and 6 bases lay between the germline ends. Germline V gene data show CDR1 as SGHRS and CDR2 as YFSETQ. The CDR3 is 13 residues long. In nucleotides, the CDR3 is TGCGCCAGCAGCTTGGACAGGGACACTGAAGCTTTCTTT. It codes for CASSLDRDTEAFF.

The CDR3 is CASSLPQGGNEQFF. The CDR3 DNA reads TGTGCCAGCAGCTTACCACAGGGGGGCAATGAGCAGTTCTTC. V is TRBV7-9 and J is TRBJ2-1; the match to TRBD1 covers 8 bases. Germline values: CDR1 SEHNR, CDR2 FQNEAQ (reference sequence). The CDR3 contains 14 residues. The V and J ends lost 2 bases and 6 bases, in that order; junction bases with no gene match: 3.

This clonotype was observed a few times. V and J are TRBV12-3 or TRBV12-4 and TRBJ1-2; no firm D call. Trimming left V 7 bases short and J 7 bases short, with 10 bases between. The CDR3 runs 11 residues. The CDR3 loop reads CASTSGIGYTF. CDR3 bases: TGTGCCAGCACCTCGGGGATTGGCTACACCTTC.

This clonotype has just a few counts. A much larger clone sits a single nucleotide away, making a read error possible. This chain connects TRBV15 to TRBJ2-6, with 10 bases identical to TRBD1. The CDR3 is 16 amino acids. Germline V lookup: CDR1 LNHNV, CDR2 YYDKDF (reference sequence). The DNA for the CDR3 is TGTGCCACCAGCACCGGGACAGGGGATGGGGCCAACGACCTGACTTTC. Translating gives CATSTGTGDGANDLTF.

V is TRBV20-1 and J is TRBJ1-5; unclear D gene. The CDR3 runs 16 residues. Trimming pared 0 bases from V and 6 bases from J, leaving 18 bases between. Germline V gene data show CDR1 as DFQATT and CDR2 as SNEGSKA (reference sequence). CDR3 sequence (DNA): TGCAGTGCTAGAGACCCAAAGGGTATTCGGGGTCAGCCCCAGCATTTT. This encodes CSARDPKGIRGQPQHF.

The CDR3 nucleotides are TGTGCCACCAGTGGGGCGGTGGGGAGGTCCTACAATGAGCAGTTCTTC. Its protein product is CATSGAVGRSYNEQFF. The V gene is TRBV24-1, the J gene TRBJ2-1; the D gene is possibly TRBD2 (6 bases). CDR1 KGHDR and CDR2 SFDVKD come from the germline V gene. Trimming shortened V by 5 bases and J by 1 base, and 14 bases separated the two germline ends. The CDR3 runs 16 residues.

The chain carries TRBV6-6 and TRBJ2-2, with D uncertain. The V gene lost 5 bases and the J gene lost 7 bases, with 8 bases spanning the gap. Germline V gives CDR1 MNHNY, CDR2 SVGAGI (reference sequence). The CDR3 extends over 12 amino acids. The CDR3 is CASSAIGGELFF. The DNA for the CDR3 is TGTGCCAGCAGTGCGATTGGCGGGGAGCTGTTTTTT.

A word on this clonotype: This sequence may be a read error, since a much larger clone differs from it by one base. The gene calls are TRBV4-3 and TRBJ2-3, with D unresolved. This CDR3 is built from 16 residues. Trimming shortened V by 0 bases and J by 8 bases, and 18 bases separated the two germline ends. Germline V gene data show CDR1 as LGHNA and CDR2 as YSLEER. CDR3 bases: TGCGCCAGCAGCCAAGATGCGGCAGCTTCAGCAGGTACGCAGTATTTT. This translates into CASSQDAAASAGTQYF.

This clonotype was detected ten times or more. CDR3 protein: CASRGTDLYEQYF. DNA for the CDR3: TGTGCCAGCAGGGGGACAGATCTCTACGAGCAGTACTTC. V gene TRBV6-1 combines with J gene TRBJ2-7; TRBD1 agrees at 7 bases. This CDR3 spans 13 amino acids. The junction had 5 bases not matched to a gene; V was cut back by 6 bases and J by 3 bases. Germline CDR1 MNHNS, CDR2 SASEGT.

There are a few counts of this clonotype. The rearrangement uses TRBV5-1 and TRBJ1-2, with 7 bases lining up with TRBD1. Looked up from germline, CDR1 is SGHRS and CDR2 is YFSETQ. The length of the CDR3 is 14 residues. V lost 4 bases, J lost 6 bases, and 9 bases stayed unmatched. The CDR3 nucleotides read TGCGCCAGCAGCCTCGGCGGAGGGGGCAATGGCTACACCTTC. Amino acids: CASSLGGGGNGYTF.

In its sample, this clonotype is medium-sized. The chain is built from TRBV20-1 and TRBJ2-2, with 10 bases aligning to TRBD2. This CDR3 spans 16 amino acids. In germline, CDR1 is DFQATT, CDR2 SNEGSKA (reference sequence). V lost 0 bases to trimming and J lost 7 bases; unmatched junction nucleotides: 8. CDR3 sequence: CSARDGSGRAGGELFF. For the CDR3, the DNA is TGCAGTGCTAGAGATGGCAGCGGGAGGGCCGGCGGGGAGCTGTTTTTT.

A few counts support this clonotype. The CDR3 reads CASIGLLFQETQYF. CDR3 in DNA: TGTGCCAGCATCGGACTTCTCTTCCAAGAGACCCAGTACTTC. This sequence joins TRBV6-6 and TRBJ2-5, with a weak D call TRBD2 (5 bases). The V gene lost 7 bases and the J gene lost 1 base, with 13 bases spanning the gap. The CDR3 loop spans 14 amino acids. The germline V gene encodes CDR1 MNHNY and CDR2 SVGAGI (reference sequence).

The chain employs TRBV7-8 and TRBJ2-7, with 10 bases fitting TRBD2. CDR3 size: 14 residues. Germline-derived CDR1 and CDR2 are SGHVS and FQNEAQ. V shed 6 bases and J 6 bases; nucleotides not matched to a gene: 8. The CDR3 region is CASSSSGGASEQYF. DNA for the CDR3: TGTGCCAGCAGTTCCAGCGGGGGGGCCTCCGAGCAGTACTTC.

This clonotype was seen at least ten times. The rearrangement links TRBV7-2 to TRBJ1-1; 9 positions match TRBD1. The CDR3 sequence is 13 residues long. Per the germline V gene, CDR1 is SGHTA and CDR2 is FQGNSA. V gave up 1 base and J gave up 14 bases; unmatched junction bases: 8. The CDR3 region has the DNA TGTGCCAGCAGCTTAGGGGGGGGACAGGGTCTCTTCTTT. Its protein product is CASSLGGGQGLFF. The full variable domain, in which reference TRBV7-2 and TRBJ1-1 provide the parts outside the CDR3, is GAGVSQSPSNKVTEKGKDVELRCDPISGHTALYWYRQSLGQGLEFLIYFQGNSAPDKSGLPSDRFSAERTGGSVSTLTIQRTQQEDSAVYLCASSLGGGQGLFFGQGTRLTVV.